The subject of this entry is one TCR beta chain. Its antigen remains unknown. This sample was included in a study of T cell repertoires in ileal Crohn's disease. Study information: Patients had a median 7.9-year disease duration, and about 36% were active smokers.

Time point noted: proximal margin of the surgical specimen (macroscopically non-inflamed). Eligibility required adulthood, ileal or ileocolonic Crohn's disease and indicated ileocolonic resection. Repertoires were generated with immunoSEQ multiplex PCR, while TCRdb's copy carries only in-frame clones and drops some. The repertoire holds 3,000 or so clones, around 63% seen once, with approximately 24% in the top ten. V was cut by 2 bases and J by 3 bases, with 8 bases left in between. Germline V CDR1 and CDR2: SGHKS, YYEKEE (reference sequence). This CDR3 is 13 amino acids long. Whole-study findings and limits: Compared with non-smokers, active smokers at surgery showed more clonal expansions.

The chain couples TRBV5-5 to TRBJ1-1, with D possibly matching TRBD1 (6 bases). The clonotype comes from an adult with Crohn's disease. Source material: ileal tissue. In nucleotides, the CDR3 is TGTGCCAGCAGCTTACAGGGACACACTGAAGCTTTCTTT. Encoded protein: CASSLQGHTEAFF.